The subject of this entry is one T cell receptor (beta chain). In the source study's methods: It was from reference gene primer amplification that nucleated cell counts were estimated. Measured with immunoSEQ multiplex PCR; TCRdb has only the in-frame clones, and not every one. V, J and clone size are taken as reported in that table, and D and trimming were inferred from the DNA itself. The sample has about 260,000 clones, 85% to 90% seen once; the top ten hold approximately 4%. The cohort comprised adults aged 18 to 89 years residing in some 24 US areas. CDR1 is MDHEN, CDR2 SYDVKM, per germline. This CDR3 contains 16 residues. V lost 3 bases to trimming and J lost 2 bases, with 16 bases between them. The record originates from a study of blood T cell repertoires in COVID-19.

The receptor was derived from a woman aged 25 to 39 with acute COVID-19. The chain is built from TRBV28 and TRBJ1-2; D may be TRBD1 (6 bases). The sample taken for sequencing was PBMCs or T cells enriched from blood (not recorded which). CDR3 sequence: CASSFYRDGENYGYTF. The CDR3, as DNA: TGTGCCAGCAGTTTCTACAGGGATGGGGAAAACTATGGCTACACCTTC.